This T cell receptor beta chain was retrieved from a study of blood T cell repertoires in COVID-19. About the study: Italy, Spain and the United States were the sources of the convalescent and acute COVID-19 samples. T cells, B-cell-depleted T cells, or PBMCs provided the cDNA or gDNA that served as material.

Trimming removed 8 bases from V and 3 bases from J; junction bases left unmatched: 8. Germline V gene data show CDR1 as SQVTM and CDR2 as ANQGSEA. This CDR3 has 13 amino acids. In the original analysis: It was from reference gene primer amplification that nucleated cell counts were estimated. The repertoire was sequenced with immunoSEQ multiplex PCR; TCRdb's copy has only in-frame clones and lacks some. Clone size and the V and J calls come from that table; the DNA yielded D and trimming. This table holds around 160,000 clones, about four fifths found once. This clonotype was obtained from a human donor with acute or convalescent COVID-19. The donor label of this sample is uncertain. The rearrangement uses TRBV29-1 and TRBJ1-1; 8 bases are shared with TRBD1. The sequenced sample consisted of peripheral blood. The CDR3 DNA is TGCAGCTTCGGACAGGGATCGGACACTGAAGCTTTCTTT. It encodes CSFGQGSDTEAFF.